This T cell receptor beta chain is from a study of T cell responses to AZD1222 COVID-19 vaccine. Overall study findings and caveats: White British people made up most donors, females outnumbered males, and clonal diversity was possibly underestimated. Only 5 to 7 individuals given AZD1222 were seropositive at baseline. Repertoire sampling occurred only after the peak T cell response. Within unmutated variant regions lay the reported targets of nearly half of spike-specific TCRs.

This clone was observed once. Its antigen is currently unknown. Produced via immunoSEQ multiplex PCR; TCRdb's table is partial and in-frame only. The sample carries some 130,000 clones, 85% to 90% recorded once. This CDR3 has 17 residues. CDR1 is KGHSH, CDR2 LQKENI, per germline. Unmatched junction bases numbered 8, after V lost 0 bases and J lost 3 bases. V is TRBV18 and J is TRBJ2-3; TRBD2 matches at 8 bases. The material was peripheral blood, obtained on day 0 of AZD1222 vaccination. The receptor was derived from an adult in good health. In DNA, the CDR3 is TGTGCCAGCTCACCACCGGGACTAGGGCGGTGGACAGATACGCAGTATTTT. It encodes CASSPPGLGRWTDTQYF.